This T cell receptor (beta chain) is drawn from a study of blood T cell repertoires in COVID-19. Whole-study context: T cells, B-cell-depleted T cells, or PBMCs supplied cDNA or gDNA.

Method: immunoSEQ multiplex PCR; TCRdb's copy keeps in-frame clones and lacks some. The sample records about 35,000 clones, more than 85% being singletons. The sequence was collected from a man aged 45-65 years with active COVID-19. The sequenced sample consisted of peripheral blood.

The CDR3 loop reads CASSMEGQGETQYF. As DNA, the CDR3 is TGTGCCAGTAGTATGGAGGGACAGGGAGAGACCCAGTACTTC. The gene calls are TRBV19 and TRBJ2-5; 9 bases agree with TRBD1. J lost 4 bases, V lost 3 bases, and 3 bases had no gene match. Germline CDR1 LNHDA, CDR2 SQIVND (reference sequence). The CDR3 contains 14 residues.